Listed here are 5 T cell receptor beta chains from one sample, sequenced in a study of blood T cell repertoires in COVID-19. The repertoire was sequenced with immunoSEQ multiplex PCR; TCRdb's copy has only in-frame clones and lacks some. The sample shows 350,000 to 400,000 clones, approximately 90% of them seen only once. The specimen sequenced was PBMCs or T cells enriched from blood (not recorded which). The receptors originated from a woman between 25 and 40 years old with acute COVID-19.

V gene TRBV6-1 combines with J gene TRBJ1-4; D call uncertain. Germline loops: CDR1 MNHNS, CDR2 SASEGT. The ends were cut back, 1 base at V and 7 bases at J, with 13 bases in the middle. The CDR3 contains 15 residues. CDR3 sequence (DNA): TGTGCCAGCAGTGAAGTCTACAGCCCAGGTGAAAAACTGTTTTTT. Its translation: CASSEVYSPGEKLFF.

This sequence joins TRBV10-2 and TRBJ2-1, with D possibly TRBD2 on 6 matching bases. Germline V CDR1 and CDR2: WSHSY, SAAADI. V lost 8 bases to trimming and J lost 4 bases, with 12 bases between them. CDR3 length: 13 residues. The DNA for the CDR3 is TGCGCCAGCGGCCCGGGACTTTACAATGAGCAGTTCTTC. Translating gives CASGPGLYNEQFF.

The chain carries TRBV13 and TRBJ1-5, with a weak D call TRBD1 (6 bases). The CDR3 totals 20 residues. CDR1 and CDR2 from the germline V gene are PRHDT and FYEKMQ (reference sequence). The V and J ends lost 5 bases and 1 base respectively, with 27 bases between them. This CDR3 reads CASSPGGWDGRPGSNQPQHF. In DNA, the CDR3 is TGTGCCAGCAGCCCGGGGGGCTGGGACGGACGTCCTGGGAGCAATCAGCCCCAGCATTTT.

This clone was recorded a few times. The chain joins TRBV18 to TRBJ2-7, with 9 bases matching TRBD1. Trimming removed 3 bases from V and 3 bases from J; junction bases left unmatched: 3. The CDR3 covers 14 residues. In germline, CDR1 is KGHSH, CDR2 LQKENI. CDR3 in amino acids: CASSPGTGNYEQYF. The CDR3 DNA is TGTGCCAGCTCACCCGGGACAGGGAACTACGAGCAGTACTTC.

V gene TRBV25-1 combines with J gene TRBJ1-1; 8 bases map to TRBD1. The CDR3 totals 14 residues. Germline assignment: CDR1 MGHDK and CDR2 SYGVNS. The J segment lost 4 bases and the V segment lost 3 bases, leaving 4 bases of the junction unmatched. The CDR3 sequence is CASSDPRGPTEAFF. For the CDR3, the DNA is TGTGCCAGCAGTGATCCCAGGGGGCCCACTGAAGCTTTCTTT.